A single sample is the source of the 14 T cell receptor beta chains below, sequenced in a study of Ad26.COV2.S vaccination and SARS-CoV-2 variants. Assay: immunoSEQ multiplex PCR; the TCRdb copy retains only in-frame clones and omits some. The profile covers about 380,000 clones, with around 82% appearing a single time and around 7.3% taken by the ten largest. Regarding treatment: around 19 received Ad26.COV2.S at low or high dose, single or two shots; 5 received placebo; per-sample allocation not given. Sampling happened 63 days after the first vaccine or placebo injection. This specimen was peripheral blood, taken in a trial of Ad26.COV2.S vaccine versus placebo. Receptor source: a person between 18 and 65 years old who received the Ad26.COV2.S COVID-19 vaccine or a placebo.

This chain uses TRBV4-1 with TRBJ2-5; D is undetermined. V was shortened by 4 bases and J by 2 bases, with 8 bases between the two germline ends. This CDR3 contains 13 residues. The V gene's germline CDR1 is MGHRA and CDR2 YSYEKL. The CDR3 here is CASSLAYQETQYF. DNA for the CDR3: TGCGCCAGCAGCCTGGCTTATCAAGAGACCCAGTACTTC.

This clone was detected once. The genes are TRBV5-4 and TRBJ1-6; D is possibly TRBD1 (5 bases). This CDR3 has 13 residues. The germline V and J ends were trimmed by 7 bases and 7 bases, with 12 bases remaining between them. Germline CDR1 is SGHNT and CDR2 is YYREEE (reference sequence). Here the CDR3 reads CASGGRPNSPLHF. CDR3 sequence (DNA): TGTGCCAGCGGGGGAAGGCCCAATTCACCCCTCCACTTT. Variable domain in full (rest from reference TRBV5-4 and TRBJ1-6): ETGVTQSPTHLIKTRGQQVTLRCSSQSGHNTVSWYQQALGQGPQFIFQYYREEENGRGNFPPRFSGLQFPNYSSELNVNALELDDSALYLCASGGRPNSPLHFGNGTRLTVT.

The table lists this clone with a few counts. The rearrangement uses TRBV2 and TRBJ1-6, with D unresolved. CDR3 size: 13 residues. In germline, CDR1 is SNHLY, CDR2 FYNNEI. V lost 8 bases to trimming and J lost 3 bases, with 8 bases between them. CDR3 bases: TGTGCCAGCGGAGGGCTCTATAATTCACCCCTCCACTTT. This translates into CASGGLYNSPLHF. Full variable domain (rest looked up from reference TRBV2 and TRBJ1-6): EPEVTQTPSHQVTQMGQEVILRCVPISNHLYFYWYRQILGQKVEFLVSFYNNEISEKSEIFDDQFSVERPDGSNFTLKIRSTKLEDSAMYFCASGGLYNSPLHFGNGTRLTVT.

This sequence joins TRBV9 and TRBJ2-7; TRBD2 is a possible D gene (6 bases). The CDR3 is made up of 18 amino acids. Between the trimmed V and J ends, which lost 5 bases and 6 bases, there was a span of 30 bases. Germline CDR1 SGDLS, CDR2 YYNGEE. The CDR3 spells CASSLPYYKPGLRCEQYF. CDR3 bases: TGTGCCAGCAGTCTTCCTTATTATAAACCGGGACTCCGATGCGAGCAGTACTTC.

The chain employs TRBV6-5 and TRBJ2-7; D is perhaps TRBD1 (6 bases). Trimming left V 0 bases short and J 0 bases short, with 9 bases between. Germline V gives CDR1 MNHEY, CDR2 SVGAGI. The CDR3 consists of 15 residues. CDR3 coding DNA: TGTGCCAGCAGTTACTCGGACAGATTCTCCTACGAGCAGTACTTC. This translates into CASSYSDRFSYEQYF.

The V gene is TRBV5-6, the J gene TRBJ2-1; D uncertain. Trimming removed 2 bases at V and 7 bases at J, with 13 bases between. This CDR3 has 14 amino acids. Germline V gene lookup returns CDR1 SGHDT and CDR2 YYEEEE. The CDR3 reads CASSLREAWNEQFF. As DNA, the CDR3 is TGTGCCAGCAGCTTAAGGGAAGCCTGGAATGAGCAGTTCTTC.

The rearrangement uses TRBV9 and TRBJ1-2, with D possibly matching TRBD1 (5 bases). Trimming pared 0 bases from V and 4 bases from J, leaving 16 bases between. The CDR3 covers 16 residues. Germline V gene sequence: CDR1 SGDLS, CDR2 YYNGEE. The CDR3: CASSVGGAGSSYGYTF. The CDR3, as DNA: TGTGCCAGCAGCGTAGGAGGGGCAGGGTCGTCCTATGGCTACACCTTC.

The chain's CDR3 is CASSLIRSSGQFF. The CDR3 coding sequence is TGTGCCAGCAGCTTAATCCGTAGCAGCGGGCAGTTCTTC. V is TRBV7-3 and J is TRBJ2-1; tentatively, D is TRBD2 (5 bases). Germline V CDR1 and CDR2: SGHTA, FQGTGA. Trimming cost V 1 base and J 12 bases, with 13 bases left between them. The length of the CDR3 is 13 residues.

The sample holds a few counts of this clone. This CDR3 is CASSPGTGNNYEQYF. CDR3 DNA sequence: TGTGCCAGTAGTCCCGGGACAGGGAATAACTACGAGCAGTACTTC. The rearrangement links TRBV19 to TRBJ2-7, with 9 bases identical to TRBD1. There are 15 residues in the CDR3. In germline, CDR1 is LNHDA, CDR2 SQIVND (reference sequence). V lost 5 bases, J lost 3 bases, and 8 bases stayed unmatched.

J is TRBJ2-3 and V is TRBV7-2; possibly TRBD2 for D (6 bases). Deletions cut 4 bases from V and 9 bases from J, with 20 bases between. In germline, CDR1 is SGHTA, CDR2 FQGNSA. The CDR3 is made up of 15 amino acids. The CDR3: CASSSPQRSSETQYF. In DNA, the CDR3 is TGTGCCAGCAGCTCGCCCCAAAGATCTAGCGAGACGCAGTATTTT.

The CDR3 DNA is TGTGCCAGCACCCTCAGGGCGGGAGGAGGCAATGAGCAGTTCTTC. Its translation: CASTLRAGGGNEQFF. This chain joins TRBV3-1 (or the pseudogene TRBV3-2) and TRBJ2-1; 8 bases agree with TRBD2. Germline V lookup: CDR1 LGHDT, CDR2 YNNKEL (reference sequence). The CDR3 spans 15 residues. Trimming took 7 bases from V and 6 from J; bases not matched to a gene: 11.

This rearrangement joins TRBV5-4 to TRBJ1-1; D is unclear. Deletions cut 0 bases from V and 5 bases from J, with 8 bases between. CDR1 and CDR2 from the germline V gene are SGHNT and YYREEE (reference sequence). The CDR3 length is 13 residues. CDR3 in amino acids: CASSLGVGTEAFF. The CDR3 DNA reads TGTGCCAGCAGCTTGGGGGTGGGGACTGAAGCTTTCTTT.

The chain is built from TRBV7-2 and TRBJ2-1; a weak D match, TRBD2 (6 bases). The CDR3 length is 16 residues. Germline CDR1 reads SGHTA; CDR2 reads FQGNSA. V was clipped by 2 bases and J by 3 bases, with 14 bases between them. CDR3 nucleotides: TGTGCCAGCAGCTTATCCCGGGACTTCTTCTACAATGAGCAGTTCTTC. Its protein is CASSLSRDFFYNEQFF.

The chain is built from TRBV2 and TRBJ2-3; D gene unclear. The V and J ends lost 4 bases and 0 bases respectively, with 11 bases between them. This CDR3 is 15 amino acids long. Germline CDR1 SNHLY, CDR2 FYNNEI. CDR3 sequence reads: CASSGDTMSTDTQYF. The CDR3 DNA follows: TGTGCCAGCAGTGGAGACACAATGAGCACAGATACGCAGTATTTT.